This note documents a single T cell receptor (beta chain) sequence. This sample was taken from a study of blood T cell repertoires in COVID-19. CDR1 SGDLS and CDR2 YYNGEE come from the germline V gene. Trimming removed 0 bases at V and 1 base at J, with 4 bases between. The CDR3 contains 13 residues. TCRdb keeps only in-frame clones here, not all; method: immunoSEQ multiplex PCR. The repertoire holds about 170,000 clones, with around 86% as singletons. The receptor's source is a woman of 80 years or more with COVID-19, enrolled during active disease. What was sequenced was peripheral blood. The rearrangement links TRBV9 to TRBJ1-2; D is ambiguous. The CDR3 region has the DNA TGTGCCAGCAGCGTAGCAGATAACTATGGCTACACCTTC. Amino acid sequence: CASSVADNYGYTF.